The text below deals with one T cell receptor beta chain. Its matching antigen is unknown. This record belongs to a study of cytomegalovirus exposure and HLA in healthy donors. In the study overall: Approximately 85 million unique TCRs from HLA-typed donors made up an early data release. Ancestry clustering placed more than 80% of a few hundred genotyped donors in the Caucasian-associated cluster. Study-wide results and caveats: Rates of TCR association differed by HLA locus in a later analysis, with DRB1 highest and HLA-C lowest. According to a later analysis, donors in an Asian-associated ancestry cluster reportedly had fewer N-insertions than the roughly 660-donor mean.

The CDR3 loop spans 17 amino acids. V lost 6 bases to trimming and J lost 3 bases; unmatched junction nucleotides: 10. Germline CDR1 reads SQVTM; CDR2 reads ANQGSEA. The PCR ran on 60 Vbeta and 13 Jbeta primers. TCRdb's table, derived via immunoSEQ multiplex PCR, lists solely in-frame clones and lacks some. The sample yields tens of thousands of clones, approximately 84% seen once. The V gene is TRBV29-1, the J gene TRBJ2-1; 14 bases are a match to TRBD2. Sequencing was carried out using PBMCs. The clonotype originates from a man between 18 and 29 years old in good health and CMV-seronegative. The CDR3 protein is CSVQGTSGSFFYNEQFF. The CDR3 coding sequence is TGCAGCGTCCAGGGGACTAGCGGGAGTTTTTTCTACAATGAGCAGTTCTTC.